The entry below gives a single TCR beta chain sequence along with its context. The antigen is unknown. Treatment indicated: some 19 received Ad26.COV2.S at low or high dose, single or two shots; 5 received placebo; per-sample allocation not given. Sampling was performed 63 days after the first vaccine or placebo injection. Recruitment in Boston yielded a donor of adult age, 18-55 years. The sample is drawn from a study of Ad26.COV2.S vaccination and SARS-CoV-2 variants. Study context: Donor got 5x10^10 or 1x10^11 viral particles of Ad26.COV2.S. Study results and limitations: Vaccine and placebo groups showed comparable non-spike TCR breadth. The study found higher spike-specific TCR breadth in vaccine than placebo recipients.

Measured with immunoSEQ multiplex PCR; TCRdb has only the in-frame clones, and not every one. The sample lists 380,000 or so clones, roughly 80% occurring once. The source material was peripheral blood, sampled in a trial of Ad26.COV2.S vaccine versus placebo. The TCR sequence derives from a person aged 18-65 years who received the Ad26.COV2.S COVID-19 vaccine or a placebo.

The CDR3 protein is CASIDQGQGSNQPQHF. In DNA, the CDR3 is TGTGCCAGCATAGACCAAGGACAGGGTAGCAATCAGCCCCAGCATTTT. This sequence joins TRBV2 and TRBJ1-5; 8 positions match TRBD1. Germline CDR1 is SNHLY and CDR2 is FYNNEI. The CDR3 has 16 amino acids. V was pared by 7 bases and J by 0 bases, with 8 bases of the junction left unmatched. The full variable domain, in which reference TRBV2 and TRBJ1-5 provide the parts outside the CDR3, is EPEVTQTPSHQVTQMGQEVILRCVPISNHLYFYWYRQILGQKVEFLVSFYNNEISEKSEIFDDQFSVERPDGSNFTLKIRSTKLEDSAMYFCASIDQGQGSNQPQHFGDGTRLSIL.